The text below deals with one T cell receptor beta chain. Naive CD8 cells lacked CD45RO, underwent positive selection for CCR7 and left out terminally differentiated effector memory CD45RA+ cells. The data were obtained in a study of shared clonotypes between healthy human individuals. Whole-study context: Three plates each covered CD4 naive and memory; CD8 naive two, CD8 memory one.

The assay was immunoSEQ multiplex PCR, and TCRdb's table has in-frame clones only and misses some. The repertoire holds under 700,000 clones, with approximately 95% as singletons. The CDR3 length is 14 residues. Germline CDR1 reads SGHDT; CDR2 reads YYEEEE. V lost 4 bases and J lost 5, with 15 bases in between. Sequencing was done on a sample of naive CD8+ T cells sorted from blood. This sequence joins TRBV5-6 and TRBJ2-5; unclear D gene. This sequence originates from a woman aged 25-40 years in good health. CDR3: CASSEDPDFETQYF. The DNA for the CDR3 is TGTGCCAGCAGCGAGGACCCTGACTTTGAGACCCAGTACTTC.